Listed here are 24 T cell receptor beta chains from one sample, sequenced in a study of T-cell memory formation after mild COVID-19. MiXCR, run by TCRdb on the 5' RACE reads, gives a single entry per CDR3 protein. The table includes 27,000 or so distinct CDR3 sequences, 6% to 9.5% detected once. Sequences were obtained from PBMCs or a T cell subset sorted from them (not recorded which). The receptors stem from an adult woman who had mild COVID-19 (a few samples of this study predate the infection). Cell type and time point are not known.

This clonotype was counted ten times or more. DNA of the CDR3: TGCGCCAGCAGCTTGGCAGGGGTCCCGGCAGGGGGCTGGGGCACAGATACGCAGTATTTT. It is translated as CASSLAGVPAGGWGTDTQYF. The chain is built from TRBV5-1 and TRBJ2-3, with TRBD1 identical over 8 bases. V was clipped by 0 bases and J by 1 base; unmatched bases: 16. The CDR3 is 20 residues long. Germline CDR1 is SGHRS and CDR2 is YFSETQ.

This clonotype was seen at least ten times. The CDR3, as DNA: TGTGCCAGCACCCCTATCAGGTTCTCCTATAATTCACCCCTCCACTTT. This sequence encodes CASTPIRFSYNSPLHF. This sequence joins TRBV7-2 and TRBJ1-6; D not certain. The CDR3 is 16 residues long. The V and J ends lost 7 bases and 0 bases respectively, with 13 bases between them. Germline CDR1 and CDR2: SGHTA and FQGNSA.

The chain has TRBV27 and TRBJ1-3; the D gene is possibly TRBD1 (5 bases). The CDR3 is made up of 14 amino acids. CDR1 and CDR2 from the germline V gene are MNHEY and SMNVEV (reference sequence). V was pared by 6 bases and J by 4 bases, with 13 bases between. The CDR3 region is CASRTGTTGNTIYF. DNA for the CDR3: TGTGCCAGCAGAACCGGGACGACAGGAAACACCATATATTTT.

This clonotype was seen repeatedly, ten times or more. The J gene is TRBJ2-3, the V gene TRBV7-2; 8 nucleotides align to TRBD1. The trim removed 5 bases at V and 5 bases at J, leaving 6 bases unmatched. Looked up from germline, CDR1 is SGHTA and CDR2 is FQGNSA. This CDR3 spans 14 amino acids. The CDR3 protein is CASSITGGGDTQYF. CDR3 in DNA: TGTGCCAGCAGCATAACAGGGGGAGGAGATACGCAGTATTTT.

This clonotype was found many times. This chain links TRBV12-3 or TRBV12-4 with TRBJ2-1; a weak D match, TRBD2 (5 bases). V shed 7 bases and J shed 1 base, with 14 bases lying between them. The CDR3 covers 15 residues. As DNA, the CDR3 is TGTGCCAGCATCGTTAGCGCCCCATCCTACAATGAGCAGTTCTTC. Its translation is CASIVSAPSYNEQFF.

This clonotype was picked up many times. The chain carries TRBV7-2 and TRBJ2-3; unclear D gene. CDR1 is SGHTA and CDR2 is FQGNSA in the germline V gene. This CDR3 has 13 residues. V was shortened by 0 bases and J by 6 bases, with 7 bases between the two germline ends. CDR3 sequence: CASSLASMDTQYF. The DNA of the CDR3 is TGTGCCAGCAGCTTAGCGAGTATGGATACGCAGTATTTT.

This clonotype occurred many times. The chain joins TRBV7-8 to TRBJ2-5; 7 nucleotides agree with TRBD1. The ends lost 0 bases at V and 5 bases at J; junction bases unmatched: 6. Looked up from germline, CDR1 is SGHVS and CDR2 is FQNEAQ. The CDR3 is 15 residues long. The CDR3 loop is CASSLARQGGETQYF. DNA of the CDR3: TGTGCCAGCAGCTTAGCCCGACAGGGTGGGGAGACCCAGTACTTC.

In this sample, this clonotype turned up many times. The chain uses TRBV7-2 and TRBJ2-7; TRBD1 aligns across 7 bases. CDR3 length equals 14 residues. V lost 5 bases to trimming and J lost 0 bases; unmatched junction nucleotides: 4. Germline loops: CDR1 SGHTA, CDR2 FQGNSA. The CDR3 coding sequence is TGTGCCAGCAGCCCACGGGACAGCTCCTACGAGCAGTACTTC. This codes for CASSPRDSSYEQYF.

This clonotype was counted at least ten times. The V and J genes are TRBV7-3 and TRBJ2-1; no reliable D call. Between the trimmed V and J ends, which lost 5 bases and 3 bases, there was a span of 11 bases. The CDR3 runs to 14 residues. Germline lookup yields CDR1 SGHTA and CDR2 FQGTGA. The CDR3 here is CASSPTANYNEQFF. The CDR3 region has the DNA TGTGCCAGCAGCCCTACAGCAAACTACAATGAGCAGTTCTTC.

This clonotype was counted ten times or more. The CDR3 loop is CASSLVPGQGGPNNEQFF. CDR3 nucleotides: TGCGCCAGCAGCTTGGTCCCGGGACAGGGGGGTCCTAACAATGAGCAGTTCTTC. The chain combines TRBV5-1 with TRBJ2-1; 11 nucleotides line up with TRBD1. V lost 0 bases, J lost 5 bases, and 10 bases stayed unmatched. Per the germline V gene, CDR1 is SGHRS and CDR2 is YFSETQ. The CDR3 contains 18 residues. Supplemented by reference TRBV5-1 and TRBJ2-1, the full variable domain reads KAGVTQTPRYLIKTRGQQVTLSCSPISGHRSVSWYQQTPGQGLQFLFEYFSETQRNKGNFPGRFSGRQFSNSRSEMNVSTLELGDSALYLCASSLVPGQGGPNNEQFFGPGTRLTVL.

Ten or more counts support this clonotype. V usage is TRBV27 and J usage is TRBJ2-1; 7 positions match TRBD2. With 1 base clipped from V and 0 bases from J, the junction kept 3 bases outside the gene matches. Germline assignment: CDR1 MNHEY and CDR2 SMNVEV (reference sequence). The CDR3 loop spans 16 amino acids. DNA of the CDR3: TGTGCCAGCAGTTTATTGGGGGGGAGCTCCTACAATGAGCAGTTCTTC. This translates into CASSLLGGSSYNEQFF.

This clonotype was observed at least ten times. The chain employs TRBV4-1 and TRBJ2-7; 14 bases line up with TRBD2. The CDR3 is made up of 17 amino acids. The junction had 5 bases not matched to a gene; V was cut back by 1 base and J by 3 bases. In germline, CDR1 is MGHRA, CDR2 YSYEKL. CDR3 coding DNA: TGCGCCAGCAGCCAAGCCGTGACTAGCGGGGGGGTCTACGAGCAGTACTTC. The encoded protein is CASSQAVTSGGVYEQYF.

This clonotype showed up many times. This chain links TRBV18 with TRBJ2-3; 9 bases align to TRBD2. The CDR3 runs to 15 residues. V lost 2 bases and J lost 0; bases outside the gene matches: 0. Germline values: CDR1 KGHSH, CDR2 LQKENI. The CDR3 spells CASSPTSGSTDTQYF. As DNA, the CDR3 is TGTGCCAGCTCACCAACTAGCGGGAGCACAGATACGCAGTATTTT.

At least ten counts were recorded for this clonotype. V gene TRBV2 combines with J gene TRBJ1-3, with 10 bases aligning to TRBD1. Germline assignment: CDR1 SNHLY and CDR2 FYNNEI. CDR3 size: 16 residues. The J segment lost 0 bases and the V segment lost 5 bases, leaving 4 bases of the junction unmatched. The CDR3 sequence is CASSYRQGASGNTIYF. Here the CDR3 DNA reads TGTGCCAGCAGTTATAGACAGGGGGCCTCTGGAAACACCATATATTTT.

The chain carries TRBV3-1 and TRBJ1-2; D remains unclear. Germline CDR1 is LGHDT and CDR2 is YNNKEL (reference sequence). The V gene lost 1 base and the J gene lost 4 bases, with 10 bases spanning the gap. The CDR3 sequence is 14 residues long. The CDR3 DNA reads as TGTGCCAGCAGCCAAGCTACGGTAACCTATGGCTACACCTTC. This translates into CASSQATVTYGYTF.

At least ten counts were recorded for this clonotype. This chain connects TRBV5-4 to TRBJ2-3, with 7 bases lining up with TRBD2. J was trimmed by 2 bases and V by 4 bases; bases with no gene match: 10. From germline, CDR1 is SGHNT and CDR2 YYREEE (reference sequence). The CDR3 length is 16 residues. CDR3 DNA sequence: TGTGCCAGCAGCGACTCACAGCGGGGTACCACAGATACGCAGTATTTT. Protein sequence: CASSDSQRGTTDTQYF.

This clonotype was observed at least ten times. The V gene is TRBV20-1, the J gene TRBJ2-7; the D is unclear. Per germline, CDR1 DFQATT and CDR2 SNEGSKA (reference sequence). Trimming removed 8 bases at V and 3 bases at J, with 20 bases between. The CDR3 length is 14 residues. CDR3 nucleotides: TGCAGTTCCTATGATCCTAAGTTGGGCTACGAGCAGTACTTC. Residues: CSSYDPKLGYEQYF.

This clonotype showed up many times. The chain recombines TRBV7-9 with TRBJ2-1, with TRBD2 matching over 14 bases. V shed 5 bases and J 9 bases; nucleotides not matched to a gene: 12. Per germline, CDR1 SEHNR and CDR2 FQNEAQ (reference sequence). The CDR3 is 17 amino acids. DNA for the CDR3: TGTGCCAGCAGCCCGAAGAGACTAGCGGGGGGGCCAGGTGAGCAGTTCTTC. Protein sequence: CASSPKRLAGGPGEQFF.

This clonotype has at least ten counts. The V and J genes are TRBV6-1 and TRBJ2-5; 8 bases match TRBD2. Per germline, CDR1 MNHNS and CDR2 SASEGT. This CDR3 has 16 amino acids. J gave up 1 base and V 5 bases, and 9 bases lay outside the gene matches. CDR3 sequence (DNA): TGTGCCAGCAGTTCCCGGGAGGGCGGGGGCCAAGAGACCCAGTACTTC. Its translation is CASSSREGGGQETQYF.

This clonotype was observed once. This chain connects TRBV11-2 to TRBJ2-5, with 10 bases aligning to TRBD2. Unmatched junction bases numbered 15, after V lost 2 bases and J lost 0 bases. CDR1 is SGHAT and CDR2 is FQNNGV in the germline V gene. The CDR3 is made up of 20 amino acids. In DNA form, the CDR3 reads TGTGCCAGCAGCTTACTGGGAGGACTAGCGGAGACCTTGTACCAAGAGACCCAGTACTTC. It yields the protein CASSLLGGLAETLYQETQYF.

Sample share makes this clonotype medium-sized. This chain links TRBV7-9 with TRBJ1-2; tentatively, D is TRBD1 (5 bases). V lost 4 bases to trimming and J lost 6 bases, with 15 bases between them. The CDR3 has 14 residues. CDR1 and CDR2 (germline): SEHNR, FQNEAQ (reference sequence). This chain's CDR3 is CASSSIRETNGYTF. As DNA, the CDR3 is TGTGCCAGCAGCTCCATCAGGGAAACGAATGGCTACACCTTC.

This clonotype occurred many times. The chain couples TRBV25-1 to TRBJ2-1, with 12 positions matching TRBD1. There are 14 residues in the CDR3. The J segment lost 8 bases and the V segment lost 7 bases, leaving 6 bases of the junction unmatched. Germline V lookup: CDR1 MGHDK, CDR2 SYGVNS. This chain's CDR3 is CASMGTGGMDEQFF. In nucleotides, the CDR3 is TGTGCCAGCATGGGGACAGGGGGCATGGATGAGCAGTTCTTC. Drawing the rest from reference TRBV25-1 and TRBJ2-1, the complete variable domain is EADIYQTPRYLVIGTGKKITLECSQTMGHDKMYWYQQDPGMELHLIHYSYGVNSTEKGDLSSESTVSRIRTEHFPLTLESARPSHTSQYLCASMGTGGMDEQFFGPGTRLTVL.

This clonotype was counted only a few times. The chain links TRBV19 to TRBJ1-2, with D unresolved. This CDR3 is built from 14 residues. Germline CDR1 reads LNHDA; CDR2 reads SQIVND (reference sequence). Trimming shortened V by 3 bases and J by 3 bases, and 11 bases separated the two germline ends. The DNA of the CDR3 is TGTGCCAGTAGTATCGTCTCCTCGGACTATGGCTACACCTTC. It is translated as CASSIVSSDYGYTF.

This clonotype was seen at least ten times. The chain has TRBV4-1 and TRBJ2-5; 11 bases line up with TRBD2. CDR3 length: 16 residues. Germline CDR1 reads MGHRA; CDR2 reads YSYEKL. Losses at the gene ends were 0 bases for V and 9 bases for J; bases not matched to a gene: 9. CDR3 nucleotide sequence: TGCGCCAGCAGCCAAGATGTAGCGGGGGGGCTTGGGGCCCAGTACTTC. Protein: CASSQDVAGGLGAQYF.